This T cell receptor (beta chain) was observed in a study of cytomegalovirus exposure and HLA in healthy donors. Whole-study findings and limits: It was in a later analysis that TCR association rates were seen to vary by HLA locus, highest for DRB1 and lowest for HLA-C.

This clone was detected a few times. The antigen remains undetermined. The study ran its PCR with 60 Vbeta and 13 Jbeta primers. Profiling relied on immunoSEQ multiplex PCR, and the TCRdb table lists in-frame clones only, not all of them. The sample yields roughly 190,000 clones, around 85% seen once. V lost 4 bases and J 7 bases, leaving 8 bases between the germline ends. In germline, CDR1 is SQVTM, CDR2 ANQGSEA. There are 10 residues in the CDR3. This chain joins TRBV29-1 and TRBJ2-7, with D perhaps TRBD2 (6 bases). Sequencing was carried out using PBMCs. The clonotype was recovered from a man between 18 and 29 years old in good health and CMV-seronegative. This CDR3 reads CSVGGGEQYF. CDR3 bases: TGCAGCGTTGGGGGAGGTGAGCAGTACTTC.